This T cell receptor beta chain was captured by sequencing in a study of blood T cells in healthy people across ages. Study outcomes and limitations: Relative to aged donors, long-lived donors carried more naive CD4+ cells and displayed higher diversity.

Through a sample-barcoded 5' primer and a J-beta primer mix, a second PCR was run for roughly 7 to 11 cycles. One entry per CDR3 protein results from TCRdb running MiXCR on the 5' RACE reads. Altogether approximately 780,000 distinct CDR3 sequences are present, more than 25% being singletons, with the ten largest covering less than 3.5%. Unmatched junction bases numbered 5, after V lost 6 bases and J lost 6 bases. Germline V CDR1 and CDR2: ENHRY, SYGVKD. The CDR3 is made up of 13 amino acids. This clonotype was counted only a few times. The antigen remains unidentified. The sample was also reused in another study, on T cells of mothers and their children.

V gene TRBV10-3 combines with J gene TRBJ2-5; TRBD1 matches at 9 bases. Sequenced sample: blood. The sequence came from a boy between 10 and 17 years old in good health. The CDR3 coding sequence is TGTGCCATCAGGACAGGGGGGCAGCAGACCCAGTACTTC. It is translated as CAIRTGGQQTQYF.